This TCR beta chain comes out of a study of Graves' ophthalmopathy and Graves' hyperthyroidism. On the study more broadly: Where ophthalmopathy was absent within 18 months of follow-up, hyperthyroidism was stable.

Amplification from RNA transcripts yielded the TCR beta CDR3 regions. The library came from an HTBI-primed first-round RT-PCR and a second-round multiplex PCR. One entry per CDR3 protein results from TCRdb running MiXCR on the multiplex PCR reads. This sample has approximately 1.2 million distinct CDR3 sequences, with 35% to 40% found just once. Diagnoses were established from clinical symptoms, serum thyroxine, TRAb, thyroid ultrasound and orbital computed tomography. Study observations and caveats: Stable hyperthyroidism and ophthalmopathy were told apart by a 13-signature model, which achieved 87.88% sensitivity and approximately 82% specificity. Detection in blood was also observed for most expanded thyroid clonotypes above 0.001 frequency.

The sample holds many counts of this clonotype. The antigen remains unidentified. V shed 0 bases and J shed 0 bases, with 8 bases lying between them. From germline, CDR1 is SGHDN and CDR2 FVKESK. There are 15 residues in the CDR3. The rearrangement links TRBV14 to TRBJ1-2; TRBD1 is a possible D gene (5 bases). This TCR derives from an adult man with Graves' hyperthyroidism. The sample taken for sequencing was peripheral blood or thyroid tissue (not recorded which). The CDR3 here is CASSQERDANYGYTF. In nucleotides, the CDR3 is TGTGCCAGCAGCCAAGAGAGGGACGCTAACTATGGCTACACCTTC.